The source of this TCR beta chain is a study of shared clonotypes between healthy human individuals. Data came from immunoSEQ multiplex PCR; TCRdb stores just in-frame clones and leaves some out. This repertoire shows about 1 million clones, 75% found once; its top ten account for approximately 1.5%. Unmatched junction bases numbered 2, after V lost 2 bases and J lost 8 bases. There are 14 residues in the CDR3. The V gene's germline CDR1 is GTSNPN and CDR2 SVGIG (reference sequence). The genes are TRBV30 and TRBJ2-1; 14 bases line up with TRBD2. This TCR derives from a man younger than 35 in good health. Input material: memory CD4+ T cells sorted from blood. This sample's subset: CD45RA-negative fraction. Written as DNA, the CDR3 is TGTGCCTGGAGTACGGGACTAGCGGGAGATGAGCAGTTCTTC. Translating gives CAWSTGLAGDEQFF.